This TCR beta chain is drawn from a study of tumor-infiltrating lymphocytes in primary liver carcinoma. Germline CDR1 reads MNHEY; CDR2 reads SVGEGT. This CDR3 spans 14 amino acids. V lost 1 base and J 10 bases, leaving 14 bases between the germline ends. Co-extracted RNA and DNA came from approximately 20-30 mg of unsorted bulk tissue. The input was roughly 0.5 ug total RNA; TCR beta cDNA was made from it with a constant-region primer. Libraries of TCR beta came from three nested multiplex PCR rounds with slightly modified ARM-PCR. TRBV1-TRBV30 forward and Cbeta reverse primers drove the first two approximately 10-cycle rounds. TCRdb recomputed calls from the multiplex PCR reads with MiXCR, one row per CDR3 protein. The table lists approximately 80,000 distinct CDR3 sequences, under 75% of them singletons, with more than 25% in the top ten.

This sequence was found in a man aged 35 to 55 with primary liver carcinoma and hepatitis B virus infection. Sequenced material: tumor-adjacent normal liver tissue. This chain connects TRBV6-2 or TRBV6-3 to TRBJ2-1; D call uncertain. The CDR3 nucleotides read TGTGCCAGCAGTTACTGGCCTTATAGCATGGAGCAGTTCTTC. Encoded protein: CASSYWPYSMEQFF.